This entry describes one T cell receptor beta chain. These data originate in a study of T cell changes during pregnancy in multiple sclerosis. Clones were read by immunoSEQ multiplex PCR, and TCRdb kept only the in-frame ones, dropping some. The sample yields tens of thousands of clones, roughly nine tenths seen once. CDR1 is LNHNV and CDR2 is YYDKDF in the germline V gene (reference sequence). CDR3 length: 16 amino acids. V lost 0 bases and J 3 bases, leaving 14 bases between the germline ends. The sequence was obtained from a female donor in good health, enrolled as a control in a pregnancy study. The sample here was CD4+ T cells from peripheral blood mononuclear cells, taken in the third trimester of pregnancy. V is TRBV15 and J is TRBJ1-1, with TRBD1 as a possible D gene (5 bases). CDR3 region: CATSRDLSGGDTEAFF. DNA for the CDR3: TGTGCCACCAGCAGAGATTTATCGGGGGGGGACACTGAAGCTTTCTTT. The entire variable domain, with the rest obtained from reference TRBV15 and TRBJ1-1, is as follows: DAMVIQNPRYQVTQFGKPVTLSCSQTLNHNVMYWYQQKSSQAPKLLFHYYDKDFNNEADTPDNFQSRRPNTSFCFLDIRSPGLGDTAMYLCATSRDLSGGDTEAFFGQGTRLTVV.